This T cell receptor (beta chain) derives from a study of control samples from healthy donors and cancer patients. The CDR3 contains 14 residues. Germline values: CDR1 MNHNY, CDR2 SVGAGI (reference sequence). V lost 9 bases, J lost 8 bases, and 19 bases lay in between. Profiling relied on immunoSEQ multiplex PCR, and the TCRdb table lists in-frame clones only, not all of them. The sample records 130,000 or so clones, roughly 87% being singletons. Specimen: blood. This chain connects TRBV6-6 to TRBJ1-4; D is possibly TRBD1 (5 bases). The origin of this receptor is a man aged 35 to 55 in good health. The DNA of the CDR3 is TGTGCCAGTTCCATTTCGGGACTTAAAGAAAAACTGTTTTTT. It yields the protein CASSISGLKEKLFF.